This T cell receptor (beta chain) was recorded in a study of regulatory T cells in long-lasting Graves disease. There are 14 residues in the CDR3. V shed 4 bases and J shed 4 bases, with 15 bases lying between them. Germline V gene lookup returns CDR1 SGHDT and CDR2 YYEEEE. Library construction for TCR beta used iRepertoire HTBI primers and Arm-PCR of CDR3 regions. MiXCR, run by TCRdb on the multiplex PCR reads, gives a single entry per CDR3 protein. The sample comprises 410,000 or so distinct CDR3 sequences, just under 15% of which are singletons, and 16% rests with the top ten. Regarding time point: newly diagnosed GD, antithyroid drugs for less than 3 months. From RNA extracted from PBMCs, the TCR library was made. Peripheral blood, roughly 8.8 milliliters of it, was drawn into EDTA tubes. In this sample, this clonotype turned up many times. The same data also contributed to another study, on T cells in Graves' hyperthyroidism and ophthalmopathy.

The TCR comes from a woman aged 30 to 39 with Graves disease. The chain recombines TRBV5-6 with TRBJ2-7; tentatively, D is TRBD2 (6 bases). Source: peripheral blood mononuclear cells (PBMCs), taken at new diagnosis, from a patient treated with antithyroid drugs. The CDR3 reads CASSPTRGGYEQYF. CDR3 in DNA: TGTGCCAGCAGCCCTACGCGGGGCGGATACGAGCAGTACTTC.